The sequence of this T cell receptor beta chain was determined in a study of shared clonotypes between healthy human individuals. An assay was performed, and its level was deep. Repertoires were generated with immunoSEQ multiplex PCR, while TCRdb's copy carries only in-frame clones and drops some. Among 1.6 million or so clones, 98% were seen once, and the ten largest hold around 0.38%. On this clone: Antigen: not known. Mismatch with germline at one junction end may stem from a read error. Other nucleotide sequences in the sample specify the same CDR3.

Donors included only healthy HIV-negative adults lacking recent acute infections or vaccinations. Whole-study findings and limits: Sharing across four donors was seen in 4% to 6.5% of naive CD4 clonotypes. Generation probabilities were higher for clonotypes shared across all four sorted-subset donors than for unshared ones.

Sequenced input: naive CD4+ T cells sorted from blood. Sample subset: CD45RA+ positively selected. This clonotype was sampled from a man aged 25-45 years in good health.

CDR3 sequence reads: CASSIDSSYNEQFF. The CDR3 region has the DNA TGTGCCAGCAGCATAGACAGCTCCTACAATGAGCAGTTCTTC. The genes are TRBV11-2 and TRBJ2-1; tentative D call: TRBD1 (5 bases). The CDR3 consists of 14 residues. Germline loops: CDR1 SGHAT, CDR2 FQNNGV.